The present T cell receptor (beta chain) was sequenced within a study of CD8 T cells in Susac syndrome. Trimming took 10 bases from V and 1 from J; bases not matched to a gene: 4. This CDR3 contains 13 residues. CDR1 is ENHRY, CDR2 SYGVKD, per germline. With regard to this clonotype: Its cognate antigen is unknown.

General study results and limits: Susac CD8+ cells expanded clonally the most in TEMRA cells and in active patients.

RNA, at about 0.45 to 1 ug, was reverse transcribed with random hexamers. TCRdb recomputed calls from the immunoSEQ multiplex PCR reads with MiXCR, one row per CDR3 protein. The data hold around 110,000 distinct CDR3 sequences, with around 94% observed a single time. The chain joins TRBV10-3 to TRBJ2-3; 8 nucleotides align to TRBD1. This TCR was sampled from a human donor with Susac syndrome. Source material: CD8+ T cells from PBMCs. CDR3 DNA sequence: TGTGCCACTCAGGGGGCTGGCACAGATACGCAGTATTTT. This gives the protein CATQGAGTDTQYF.